Presented here are 18 T cell receptor beta chains from one specimen sequenced in a study of spatial heterogeneity in lung cancer. TCRdb processed the 5' RACE reads anew with MiXCR; each CDR3 protein has one entry. Of about 38,000 distinct CDR3 sequences in the sample, 7.5% were seen once. As to time point: sample taken at primary tumor resection. Whole RNA came from tumor, nontumor lung or frozen PBMC and was sequenced without being sorted. The specimen was PBMCs, collected at surgery. These receptors were obtained from a male donor with early-stage non-small cell lung cancer.

V and J are TRBV6-1 and TRBJ2-3; TRBD1 matches at 9 bases. Germline V CDR1 and CDR2: MNHNS, SASEGT. This CDR3 is 16 amino acids long. Trimming removed 5 bases from V and 5 bases from J; junction bases left unmatched: 11. For the CDR3, the DNA is TGTGCCAGCAGTAATGTAGACAGGGGGACCGGAGATACGCAGTATTTT. Encoded protein: CASSNVDRGTGDTQYF.

The chain joins TRBV7-3 to TRBJ2-2; either TRBD1 or TRBD2 may supply D (5 bases each). This CDR3 has 16 residues. The V end was cut by 1 base, the J end by 4 bases, with 13 bases between. In germline, CDR1 is SGHTA, CDR2 FQGTGA. CDR3 nucleotide sequence: TGTGCCAGCAGCTTAAACGGCAGGGCGGGCACCGGGGAGCTGTTTTTT. It codes for CASSLNGRAGTGELFF.

This clonotype was detected many times. The chain carries TRBV6-2 or TRBV6-3 and TRBJ1-3; D unresolved. The CDR3 extends over 15 amino acids. Per germline, CDR1 MNHEY and CDR2 SVGEGT. Trimming took 6 bases from V and 0 from J, leaving 12 bases between them. The CDR3 nucleotides are TGTGCCAGCAGCTCCTATCTGATCTCTGGAAACACCATATATTTT. This translates into CASSSYLISGNTIYF.

This chain joins TRBV5-4 and TRBJ1-3, with 7 bases that match TRBD1. Germline V gene sequence: CDR1 SGHNT, CDR2 YYREEE (reference sequence). The length of the CDR3 is 17 residues. The V gene end was trimmed by 4 bases and the J gene end by 2 bases; junction bases not matched to a gene: 12. The CDR3 nucleotides read TGTGCCAGCAGCAATCCGACAGGGACCCATGCTGGAAACACCATATATTTT. Its protein product is CASSNPTGTHAGNTIYF.

This clonotype came up many times. V and J are TRBV7-2 and TRBJ1-1, with 11 bases matching TRBD1. The ends lost 7 bases at V and 5 bases at J; junction bases unmatched: 12. Germline CDR1 is SGHTA and CDR2 is FQGNSA. CDR3 size: 16 residues. The CDR3 nucleotides are TGTGCCAGCACCCCACAGGGACAGGGGGGAGGGACTGAAGCTTTCTTT. As protein: CASTPQGQGGGTEAFF.

This clonotype was counted between two and nine times. The CDR3 loop is CASSLAGGTPDTQYF. DNA for the CDR3: TGTGCCAGCAGTCTAGCGGGGGGGACACCAGATACGCAGTATTTT. The chain links TRBV3-2 to TRBJ2-3; TRBD2 is taken as the D call from the table, unchecked against the DNA. TRBV3-2 is reported as a pseudogene. The CDR3 length is 15 residues.

J is TRBJ1-1 and V is TRBV27, with D perhaps matching TRBD1 (5 bases). V was pared by 3 bases and J by 0 bases, with 11 bases between. Germline-derived CDR1 and CDR2 are MNHEY and SMNVEV (reference sequence). CDR3 size: 15 residues. The CDR3 sequence: CASSFQGRMNTEAFF. CDR3 DNA: TGTGCCAGCAGTTTCCAGGGACGGATGAACACTGAAGCTTTCTTT.

This clonotype was seen many times. The rearrangement joins TRBV6-5 to TRBJ2-3, with TRBD2 identical over 9 bases. V was pared by 1 base and J by 4 bases, with 3 bases of the junction left unmatched. CDR1 is MNHEY and CDR2 is SVGAGI in the germline V gene. This CDR3 has 15 residues. This chain's CDR3 is CASSYYSGSPDTQYF. In DNA form, the CDR3 reads TGTGCCAGCAGTTACTATAGCGGGAGTCCAGATACGCAGTATTTT.

This clonotype was seen a few times. The V call is TRBV18, the J call TRBJ2-1; tentatively, D is TRBD2 (6 bases). With 2 bases removed from V and 1 base from J, the gap between germline ends came to 9 bases. The germline V gene encodes CDR1 KGHSH and CDR2 LQKENI. CDR3 length: 15 residues. CDR3 nucleotides: TGTGCCAGCTCACCATTGCGGGAATCCTACAATGAGCAGTTCTTC. It translates to CASSPLRESYNEQFF. Full variable domain (missing parts from reference TRBV18 and TRBJ2-1): NAGVMQNPRHLVRRRGQEARLRCSPMKGHSHVYWYRQLPEEGLKFMVYLQKENIIDESGMPKERFSAEFPKEGPSILRIQQVVRGDSAAYFCASSPLRESYNEQFFGPGTRLTVL.

Ten or more counts support this clonotype. The chain recombines TRBV12-3 or TRBV12-4 with TRBJ1-1, with a tentative D call TRBD1 (6 bases). Trimming removed 3 bases at V and 1 base at J, with 9 bases between. The length of the CDR3 is 14 residues. The CDR3, as DNA: TGTGCCAGCAGTTTCTGGACAGAGAACACTGAAGCTTTCTTT. Translating gives CASSFWTENTEAFF.

This clonotype was detected ten times or more. CDR3 protein: CAISAGGRYEQYV. The CDR3 DNA reads TGTGCCATCAGTGCAGGGGGCCGCTACGAGCAGTACGTC. The rearrangement links TRBV10-3 to TRBJ2-7; 8 bases map to TRBD1. The CDR3 has 13 amino acids. V gave up 4 bases and J gave up 3 bases; unmatched junction bases: 2. CDR1 ENHRY and CDR2 SYGVKD come from the germline V gene.

The sample holds many counts of this clonotype. The chain has TRBV6-2 or TRBV6-3 and TRBJ1-1; the D gene is possibly TRBD1 (6 bases). The CDR3 consists of 15 residues. CDR1 is MNHEY and CDR2 is SVGEGT in the germline V gene. V lost 5 bases, J lost 1 base, and 14 bases lay in between. The CDR3 spells CASSNDRTENTEAFF. As DNA, the CDR3 is TGTGCCAGCAGTAACGACCGGACAGAGAACACTGAAGCTTTCTTT.

This clonotype occurred many times. The chain carries TRBV30 and TRBJ2-1; 8 bases fit TRBD1. The germline gives CDR1 GTSNPN, CDR2 SVGIG (reference sequence). Unmatched junction bases numbered 4, after V lost 4 bases and J lost 5 bases. The CDR3 has 13 residues. This CDR3 reads CAWKGQENNEQFF. For the CDR3, the DNA is TGTGCCTGGAAGGGACAGGAAAACAATGAGCAGTTCTTC.

At least ten counts were recorded for this clonotype. This chain uses TRBV6-2 or TRBV6-3 with TRBJ2-1, with 7 bases that match TRBD2. Trimming removed 0 bases from V and 3 bases from J; junction bases left unmatched: 8. This CDR3 comprises 17 residues. Germline values: CDR1 MNHEY, CDR2 SVGEGT. The CDR3 region is CASSYSGPGGIYNEQFF. The CDR3 bases are TGTGCCAGCAGTTACTCAGGTCCGGGAGGAATCTACAATGAGCAGTTCTTC.

The gene calls are TRBV7-8 and TRBJ2-4; TRBD2 agrees at 9 bases. With V trimmed by 4 bases and J by 2 bases, 9 bases remained unmatched. CDR1 is SGHVS, CDR2 FQNEAQ, per germline. The CDR3 has 17 amino acids. The CDR3 reads CASSSRVREGTKNIQYF. The CDR3 bases are TGTGCCAGCAGCTCCCGGGTGCGGGAGGGAACCAAAAACATTCAGTACTTC.

This clonotype has ten or more counts. The chain is built from TRBV12-3 or TRBV12-4 and TRBJ2-5; 9 bases map to TRBD2. Trimming at V came to 6 bases and at J to 13 bases, leaving 6 bases not matched to a gene. The length of the CDR3 is 11 residues. This CDR3 reads CASSTGTSLYF. The CDR3 DNA reads TGTGCCAGCAGCACGGGGACTAGCCTGTACTTC.

The chain couples TRBV6-6 to TRBJ2-7; possibly TRBD1 for D (6 bases). Germline assignment: CDR1 MNHNY and CDR2 SVGAGI (reference sequence). CDR3 length: 15 residues. Trimming took off 7 bases at V and 5 bases at J, with 21 bases between the two ends. Here the CDR3 DNA reads TGTGCCAGCACTGGACAGTTCCCGCAAGACCACGAGCAGTACTTC. It is translated as CASTGQFPQDHEQYF.

This clonotype was counted many times. The chain links TRBV28 to TRBJ1-2; no firm D call. CDR1 is MDHEN and CDR2 is SYDVKM in the germline V gene. V was clipped by 4 bases and J by 8 bases, with 11 bases between them. The CDR3 extends over 12 amino acids. Written as DNA, the CDR3 is TGTGCCAGCAGTTCGGGCCTCTGGGGCTACACCTTC. It encodes CASSSGLWGYTF.